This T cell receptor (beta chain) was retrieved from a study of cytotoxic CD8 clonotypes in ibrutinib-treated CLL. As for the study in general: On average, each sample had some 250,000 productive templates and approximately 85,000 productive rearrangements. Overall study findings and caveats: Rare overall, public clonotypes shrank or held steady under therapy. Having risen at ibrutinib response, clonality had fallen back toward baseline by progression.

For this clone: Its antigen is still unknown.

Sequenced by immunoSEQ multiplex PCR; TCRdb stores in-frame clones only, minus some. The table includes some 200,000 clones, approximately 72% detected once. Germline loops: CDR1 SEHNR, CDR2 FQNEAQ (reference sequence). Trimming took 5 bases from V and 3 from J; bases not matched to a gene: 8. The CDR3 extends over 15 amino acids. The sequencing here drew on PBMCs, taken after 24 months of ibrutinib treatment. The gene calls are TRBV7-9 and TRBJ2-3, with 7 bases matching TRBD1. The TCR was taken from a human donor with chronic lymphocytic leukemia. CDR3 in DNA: TGTGCCAGCAGCCCGACAGGGCGGAGGACAGATACGCAGTATTTT. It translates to CASSPTGRRTDTQYF.